The clone carrying this T cell receptor beta chain has ten or more counts. Its antigen remains unknown. Time point meaning: sample taken at primary tumor resection. In TCRdb, the 5' RACE reads were re-called with MiXCR into one record per CDR3 protein. The table has roughly 39,000 distinct CDR3 sequences, 7.5% seen once; the top ten hold under 30%. The sample is drawn from a study of spatial heterogeneity in lung cancer. Study-level information: Detection consistently captured more beta-chain sequences than alpha-chain sequences.

Per germline, CDR1 SGHTA and CDR2 FQGNSA. The germline V and J ends were trimmed by 5 bases and 3 bases, with 17 bases remaining between them. The CDR3 contains 16 residues. Study conclusions and caveats: Ubiquitous expanded tumor TCRs surfaced in blood more at resection than they did at follow-up.

The chain employs TRBV7-2 and TRBJ1-5; D might be TRBD1 (5 bases). The sequence came from a male donor with early-stage non-small cell lung cancer. Source: PBMCs, taken at surgery. CDR3 coding DNA: TGTGCCAGCAGCCCAATAGGAGGGACGGACAATCAGCCCCAGCATTTT. The encoded protein is CASSPIGGTDNQPQHF.